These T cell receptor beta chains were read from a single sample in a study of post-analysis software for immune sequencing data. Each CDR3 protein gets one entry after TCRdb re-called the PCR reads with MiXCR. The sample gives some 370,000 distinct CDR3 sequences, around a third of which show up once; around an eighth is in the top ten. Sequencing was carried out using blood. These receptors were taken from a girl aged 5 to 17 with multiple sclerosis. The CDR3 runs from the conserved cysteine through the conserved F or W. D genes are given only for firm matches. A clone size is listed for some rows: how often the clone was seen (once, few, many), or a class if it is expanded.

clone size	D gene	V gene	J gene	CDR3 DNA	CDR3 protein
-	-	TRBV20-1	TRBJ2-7	TGCAGTGCACCCAAGGACGAGATCTACGAGCAGTACTTC	CSAPKDEIYEQYF
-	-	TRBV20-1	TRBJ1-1	TGCAGTGCTAGTGATGTCGCAGGTGACGCTGAAGCTTTCTTT	CSASDVAGDAEAFF
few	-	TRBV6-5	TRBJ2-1	TGTGCCAGCAGTTACCGGGGTAATGAGCAGTTCTTC	CASSYRGNEQFF
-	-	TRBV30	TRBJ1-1	TGTGCCTGGAGTTCCCGGACACTCATGAACACTGAAGCTTTCTTT	CAWSSRTLMNTEAFF
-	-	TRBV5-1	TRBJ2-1	TGCGCCAGCAGCTTGATCAGGGGATTCCTAAACCTTAGCTCCTACAATGAGCAGTTCTTC	CASSLIRGFLNLSSYNEQFF
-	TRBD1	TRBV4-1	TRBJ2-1	TGCGCCAGCAGCCAAGAAGAGGGACAGGCCTACAATGAGCAGTTCTTC	CASSQEEGQAYNEQFF
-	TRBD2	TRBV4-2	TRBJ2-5	TGTGCCAGCAGCCAACCTAGCGGGGGGATCAGGGGGGAGACCCAGTACTTC	CASSQPSGGIRGETQYF
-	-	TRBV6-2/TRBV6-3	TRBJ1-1	TGTGCCAGCACCGAGTGGATGCACACTGAAGCTTTCTTT	CASTEWMHTEAFF
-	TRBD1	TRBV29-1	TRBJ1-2	TGCAGCGTTGAAAGGGACAGACTAACACATAACTATGGCTACACCTTC	CSVERDRLTHNYGYTF
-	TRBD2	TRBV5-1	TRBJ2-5	TGCGCCAGCAGCCCGCTCCAGATAGCGGGGGTCCAAGAGACCCAGTACTTC	CASSPLQIAGVQETQYF
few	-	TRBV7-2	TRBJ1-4	TGTGCCAGCAGCCTGTGGGGGACAACTAATGAAAAACTGTTTTTT	CASSLWGTTNEKLFF